Listed below are T cell receptor beta chains from one sample, sequenced in a study of cytomegalovirus exposure and HLA in healthy donors. TCRdb's table, derived via immunoSEQ multiplex PCR, lists solely in-frame clones and lacks some. Counted here are around 70,000 clones, 90% to 95% occurring once; the ten biggest clones make up 1.5% to 1.7%. The specimen sequenced was PBMCs. These TCRs come from a man younger than 30 in good health and CMV-seropositive. CDR3s include the opening cysteine and the closing phenylalanine or tryptophan. A D gene is named only where the DNA matches it firmly. Not every row has a clone size; where given, it reads once, few, many or a size class.

j_call d_call v_call clone_size cdr3_aa cdr3_nt
TRBJ1-3 . TRBV21-1 . CASSQDRVRNTIYF TGTGCCAGCAGCCAGGACAGGGTTCGAAACACCATATATTTT
TRBJ2-7 TRBD1 TRBV9 . CASSVDGTGGNEQYF TGTGCCAGCAGCGTAGACGGGACAGGGGGCAACGAGCAGTACTTC
TRBJ2-6 TRBD1 TRBV28 . CASSGPGQGPSGANVLTF TGTGCCAGCAGTGGCCCGGGACAGGGACCCTCTGGGGCCAACGTCCTGACTTTC
TRBJ1-2 . TRBV28 . CASSLSPTSLGLSYGYTF TGTGCCAGCAGTTTATCCCCCACGTCCTTGGGGCTTAGCTATGGCTACACCTTC
TRBJ2-2 . TRBV2 once CASSARSNTGELFF TGTGCCAGCAGTGCGCGATCTAACACCGGGGAGCTGTTTTTT
TRBJ2-5 TRBD1 TRBV5-1 . CASSPRQGRTGETQYF TGCGCCAGCAGCCCTCGACAGGGGAGAACGGGAGAGACCCAGTACTTC
TRBJ2-3 . TRBV6-5 . CASSYGGSTDTQYF TGTGCCAGCAGTTACGGCGGGAGCACAGATACGCAGTATTTT
TRBJ2-7 TRBD2 TRBV28 . CASSSLAGVPEQYF TGTGCCAGCAGTAGCCTAGCGGGAGTCCCTGAGCAGTACTTC
TRBJ1-1 . TRBV4-1 . CASSQGVMNTEAFF TGCGCCAGCAGCCAAGGAGTCATGAACACTGAAGCTTTCTTT
TRBJ2-2 . TRBV15 few CATSRDNRGLGGELFF TGTGCCACCAGCAGAGATAATAGGGGTTTGGGCGGGGAGCTGTTTTTT
TRBJ1-1 . TRBV28 . CASTKLNTEAFF TGTGCCAGCACTAAACTGAACACTGAAGCTTTCTTT
TRBJ2-7 TRBD1 TRBV7-9 . CASSIRDRVREQYF TGTGCCAGCAGCATCCGGGACAGGGTTCGTGAGCAGTACTTC
TRBJ2-3 . TRBV13 . CASSLGGRGRSTDTQYF TGTGCCAGCAGCTTAGGAGGTCGGGGGAGGAGCACAGATACGCAGTATTTT
TRBJ2-7 TRBD1 TRBV6-5 . CASTLTGGAYEQYF TGTGCCAGCACCCTAACAGGGGGCGCCTACGAGCAGTACTTC
TRBJ2-1 . TRBV11-2 once CASSSPRGNLASYNEQFF TGTGCCAGCAGCTCCCCGCGGGGAAATTTGGCCTCCTACAATGAGCAGTTCTTC
TRBJ1-2 . TRBV30 . CAWSGGSDRSNYGYTF TGTGCCTGGAGTGGGGGAAGTGACAGATCTAACTATGGCTACACCTTC
TRBJ2-7 . TRBV19 . CASNRVSDEQYF TGTGCCAGCAACAGGGTCAGCGACGAGCAGTACTTC
TRBJ1-5 . TRBV27 . CASSPQNQPQHF TGTGCCAGCAGTCCTCAGAATCAGCCCCAGCATTTT
TRBJ1-4 . TRBV19 . CASMELSDEKLFF TGTGCCAGTATGGAGCTTTCCGACGAAAAACTGTTTTTT
TRBJ1-1 TRBD1 TRBV4-1 . CASSRTTGVYAEAFF TGCGCCAGCAGCCGAACGACAGGGGTGTACGCTGAAGCTTTCTTT
TRBJ2-1 . TRBV27 . CASSLRGTNPLSEQFF TGTGCCAGCAGTCTTAGGGGGACAAATCCTTTGAGTGAGCAGTTCTTC
TRBJ2-7 TRBD1 TRBV10-3 . CAISDLPGTGPEQYF TGTGCCATCAGTGATCTCCCCGGGACAGGGCCCGAGCAGTACTTC
TRBJ2-7 TRBD2 TRBV27 . CASSLLLAGEQYF TGTGCCAGCAGTTTATTACTAGCGGGCGAGCAGTACTTC
TRBJ2-1 . TRBV7-3 . CASSSNILLGHNEQFF TGTGCCAGCAGCTCTAACATTTTGCTTGGGCACAATGAGCAGTTCTTC
TRBJ1-4 . TRBV2 . CASSEPPNEKLFF TGTGCCAGCAGTGAACCCCCAAATGAAAAACTGTTTTTT
TRBJ1-5 . TRBV19 . CASSISEGPQHF TGTGCCAGTAGTATATCCGAGGGGCCCCAGCATTTT
TRBJ2-1 TRBD2 TRBV10-3 . CAISGRLAGGPGEQFF TGTGCCATCAGTGGGAGACTAGCGGGAGGGCCAGGTGAGCAGTTCTTC
TRBJ2-3 . TRBV5-1 . CASSLTRGQGTDTQYF TGCGCCAGCAGCCTTACGCGGGGGCAGGGCACAGATACGCAATATTTT
TRBJ2-1 TRBD2 TRBV5-1 . CASSLPAGENEQFF TGCGCCAGCAGCTTGCCAGCGGGAGAGAATGAGCAGTTCTTC
TRBJ1-4 TRBD1 TRBV15 . CATSTGQPNEKLFF TGTGCCACCAGCACGGGACAGCCTAATGAAAAACTGTTTTTT
TRBJ2-5 . TRBV2 . CASSGLSGFISGTQYF TGTGCCAGCAGTGGGCTTAGCGGTTTCATCTCCGGGACCCAGTACTTC
TRBJ2-7 TRBD2 TRBV10-3 . CAISESTRLAGPGNEQYF TGTGCCATCAGTGAGTCGACTCGACTAGCGGGCCCAGGGAACGAGCAGTACTTC
TRBJ2-2 TRBD1 TRBV19 . CASWRGQGALRTGELFF TGTGCCAGCTGGAGAGGTCAGGGGGCCCTCCGCACCGGGGAGCTGTTTTTT
TRBJ1-1 . TRBV6-1 . CASSTVNMNTEAFF TGTGCCAGCAGCACGGTTAATATGAACACTGAAGCTTTCTTT
TRBJ2-7 . TRBV10-1 . CARTTAGDHEQYF TGCGCCAGAACAACTGCAGGGGACCACGAGCAGTACTTC
TRBJ1-2 TRBD1 TRBV2 . CARGQGVSYGYTF TGTGCCCGGGGACAGGGGGTTAGCTATGGCTACACCTTC
TRBJ1-1 TRBD1 TRBV9 . CASSVGAGTGGTEAFF TGTGCCAGCAGCGTAGGGGCCGGGACAGGGGGCACTGAAGCTTTCTTT
TRBJ2-1 TRBD2 TRBV7-9 . CASSPPLLAGPSYNEQFF TGTGCCAGCAGCCCACCACTCCTAGCGGGGCCCTCCTACAATGAGCAGTTCTTC
TRBJ2-3 . TRBV7-9 . CASTGVDTQYF TGTGCCAGCACCGGGGTGGATACGCAGTATTTT
TRBJ1-2 TRBD1 TRBV28 . CASSSGQGGRAIDGYTF TGTGCCAGCAGTTCTGGACAGGGAGGAAGGGCTATCGATGGCTACACCTTC
TRBJ2-7 . TRBV2 . CASSVGQSSYEQYF TGTGCCAGCAGTGTGGGGCAAAGCTCCTACGAGCAGTACTTC
TRBJ2-7 . TRBV5-1 . CASSLDSRSYEQYF TGCGCCAGCAGCTTGGACAGTAGGTCCTACGAGCAGTACTTC
TRBJ2-7 TRBD2 TRBV9 . CASSVGTSGRDEQYF TGTGCCAGCAGCGTAGGAACTAGCGGGAGGGACGAGCAGTACTTC
TRBJ1-1 TRBD1 TRBV14 . CASSRNTGGLLDTEAFF TGTGCCAGCAGCCGAAATACAGGGGGCCTCCTTGACACTGAAGCTTTCTTT
TRBJ2-3 TRBD2 TRBV6-4 . CASSHGAGATDTQYF TGTGCCAGCAGTCATGGGGCGGGAGCCACAGATACGCAGTATTTT
TRBJ2-7 TRBD2 TRBV6-1 few CASRRSSGPSYEQYF TGTGCCAGCAGGCGATCTAGCGGGCCCTCCTACGAGCAGTACTTC
TRBJ2-7 . TRBV30 . CAWSPDTLYEQYF TGTGCCTGGAGCCCGGACACCCTCTACGAGCAGTACTTC